Following are 30 T cell receptor beta chains from one sample sequenced in a study of technical replicates of blood from a handful of donors. Profiled with immunoSEQ multiplex PCR; TCRdb holds only in-frame clones, not every one. The data contain almost 90,000 clones, approximately 94% of them singletons. The specimen sequenced was T cells isolated from PBMCs. The receptors were gathered from a human donor in good health.

This clone was seen once. V and J are TRBV29-1 and TRBJ2-3, with TRBD1 matching 9 bases. The CDR3 is 18 amino acids. The germline gives CDR1 SQVTM, CDR2 ANQGSEA. V shed 2 bases, J shed 1 base, and the junction held 13 bases outside the gene matches. The CDR3 DNA reads as TGCAGCGTTGAACGGGGGGACAGGGATTTCTGGGGCACAGATACGCAGTATTTT. Protein: CSVERGDRDFWGTDTQYF.

The chain uses TRBV18 and TRBJ2-7, with 11 bases fitting TRBD1. CDR1 is KGHSH and CDR2 is LQKENI in the germline V gene. The junction had 4 bases not matched to a gene; V was cut back by 3 bases and J by 3 bases. CDR3 length: 15 residues. The CDR3 reads CASSPTGTGGYEQYF. As DNA, the CDR3 is TGTGCCAGCTCACCTACCGGGACAGGGGGCTACGAGCAGTACTTC.

The chain carries TRBV5-1 and TRBJ1-2; 10 nucleotides align to TRBD1. J lost 4 bases, V lost 3 bases, and 12 bases had no gene match. CDR3 size: 17 residues. Germline V lookup: CDR1 SGHRS, CDR2 YFSETQ. CDR3 nucleotides: TGCGCCAGCAGCTCTATCCCCGGGACAGGGGAGGGCTATGGCTACACCTTC. It is translated as CASSSIPGTGEGYGYTF.

This chain connects TRBV2 to TRBJ2-1; 10 nucleotides align to TRBD2. The V segment lost 4 bases and the J segment 3 bases; nucleotides outside the gene matches: 12. This CDR3 has 18 residues. Looked up from germline, CDR1 is SNHLY and CDR2 is FYNNEI. The CDR3 DNA sequence: TGTGCCAGCAGTGGGCTAGCGGGAGACGCGAGTTACTACAATGAGCAGTTCTTC. Residues: CASSGLAGDASYYNEQFF.

The rearrangement uses TRBV12-5 and TRBJ1-4; no firm D call. The CDR3 covers 19 residues. The V gene's germline CDR1 is LGHNT and CDR2 FRNRAP. Trimming pared 0 bases from V and 5 bases from J, leaving 22 bases between. The CDR3 here is CASGLVLRQSMMVNEKLFF. In DNA, the CDR3 is TGTGCTAGTGGTTTGGTCTTGAGGCAGTCCATGATGGTGAATGAAAAACTGTTTTTT.

The chain couples TRBV5-1 to TRBJ2-2; 14 bases agree with TRBD2. The ends lost 4 bases at V and 5 bases at J; junction bases unmatched: 7. CDR3 length: 17 amino acids. Looked up from germline, CDR1 is SGHRS and CDR2 is YFSETQ. CDR3 sequence (DNA): TGCGCCAGCAGCCAAGGACTAGCGGGAGGCGGAACCGGGGAGCTGTTTTTT. Translated: CASSQGLAGGGTGELFF. The whole variable domain, remainder taken from reference TRBV5-1 and TRBJ2-2, is KAGVTQTPRYLIKTRGQQVTLSCSPISGHRSVSWYQQTPGQGLQFLFEYFSETQRNKGNFPGRFSGRQFSNSRSEMNVSTLELGDSALYLCASSQGLAGGGTGELFFGEGSRLTVL.

CDR3 region: CASSLMMEDEAFF. DNA for the CDR3: TGTGCCAGCAGCTTAATGATGGAGGATGAAGCTTTCTTT. The chain links TRBV7-8 to TRBJ1-1; D gene unclear. The CDR3 has 13 amino acids. Germline CDR1 and CDR2: SGHVS and FQNEAQ. The V gene lost 2 bases and the J gene lost 7 bases, with 11 bases spanning the gap.

This clone occurred once. This chain connects TRBV7-9 to TRBJ2-2, with no clear D. The CDR3 length is 15 residues. Per germline, CDR1 SEHNR and CDR2 FQNEAQ (reference sequence). Trimming left V 11 bases short and J 0 bases short, with 16 bases between. CDR3 bases: TGTGCCTCTCTCGGTCGGTATGCGAACACCGGGGAGCTGTTTTTT. Translation: CASLGRYANTGELFF.

The rearrangement links TRBV14 to TRBJ2-5; no clear D gene. V was pared by 0 bases and J by 7 bases, with 6 bases between. There are 12 residues in the CDR3. CDR1 is SGHDN, CDR2 FVKESK, per germline. This CDR3 reads CASSQERGTQYF. CDR3 DNA sequence: TGTGCCAGCAGCCAAGAGCGCGGGACCCAGTACTTC.

The genes are TRBV2 and TRBJ1-5; 8 bases map to TRBD1. This CDR3 has 15 residues. Germline loops: CDR1 SNHLY, CDR2 FYNNEI. J was trimmed by 2 bases and V by 6 bases; bases with no gene match: 6. The CDR3 loop is CASRVDRGGNQPQHF. The CDR3 DNA sequence: TGTGCCAGCAGGGTCGACAGGGGAGGCAATCAGCCCCAGCATTTT.

V usage is TRBV6-5 and J usage is TRBJ1-4, with D unresolved. Trimming removed 0 bases from V and 3 bases from J, with 8 bases in between. Per the germline V gene, CDR1 is MNHEY and CDR2 is SVGAGI. This CDR3 contains 15 residues. The CDR3 DNA reads as TGTGCCAGCAGTTACTCTGGGAGATCTAATGAAAAACTGTTTTTT. It yields the protein CASSYSGRSNEKLFF.

CDR3 sequence (DNA): TGTGCCAGCAGCGCGGGGACCGGACAGACTGGAAACACCATATATTTT. Translation: CASSAGTGQTGNTIYF. The chain combines TRBV9 with TRBJ1-3, with a weak D call TRBD1 (6 bases). The CDR3 spans 16 residues. The ends were cut back, 3 bases at V and 2 bases at J, with 15 bases in the middle. CDR1 and CDR2 from the germline V gene are SGDLS and YYNGEE.

CDR3 DNA: TGTGCCAGCAGGGGGTGGGACAGGGAAGCGGCTGAGCAGTTCTTC. This translates into CASRGWDREAAEQFF. The genes are TRBV14 and TRBJ2-1; 9 bases match TRBD1. CDR1 and CDR2 (germline): SGHDN, FVKESK. This CDR3 contains 15 residues. V gave up 6 bases and J gave up 9 bases; unmatched junction bases: 12.

The J gene is TRBJ2-7, the V gene TRBV7-6; D possibly corresponds to TRBD2 (7 bases). This CDR3 comprises 15 residues. The germline V and J ends were trimmed by 5 bases and 2 bases, with 16 bases remaining between them. Germline loops: CDR1 SGHVS, CDR2 FNYEAQ. Here the CDR3 DNA reads TGTGCCAGCAGCCGGGGGGCGGGGGCCGCCTACGAGCAGTACTTC. It yields the protein CASSRGAGAAYEQYF.

This rearrangement joins TRBV11-2 to TRBJ2-2; TRBD2 agrees at 11 bases. Looked up from germline, CDR1 is SGHAT and CDR2 is FQNNGV. The CDR3 is 18 amino acids. V gave up 1 base and J gave up 5 bases; unmatched junction bases: 9. The CDR3 DNA reads as TGTGCCAGCAGCTTAGCGGGAACTAGCGGGAGAGCGACCGGGGAGCTGTTTTTT. Protein product: CASSLAGTSGRATGELFF.

The chain has TRBV11-3 and TRBJ2-1, with 8 bases aligning to TRBD2. The CDR3 length is 17 residues. Per germline, CDR1 SGHNT and CDR2 YENEEA. The V segment lost 1 base and the J segment 4 bases; nucleotides outside the gene matches: 9. CDR3 sequence (DNA): TGTGCCAGCAGCTTAGTGAGCGGACTAGCTGAATACAATGAGCAGTTCTTC. Protein: CASSLVSGLAEYNEQFF.

The DNA of the CDR3 is TGTGCCAGCAGTTCTATCGCCGGGACAGGATACGAGCAGTACTTC. Translated, it gives CASSSIAGTGYEQYF. The chain couples TRBV27 to TRBJ2-7, with 8 bases matching TRBD1. This CDR3 has 15 amino acids. In germline, CDR1 is MNHEY, CDR2 SMNVEV (reference sequence). With 4 bases clipped from V and 4 bases from J, the junction kept 9 bases outside the gene matches.

Only one count was recorded for this clone. V usage is TRBV2 and J usage is TRBJ2-1; 11 bases fit TRBD2. Germline assignment: CDR1 SNHLY and CDR2 FYNNEI. The CDR3 extends over 16 amino acids. Trimming removed 6 bases from V and 0 bases from J; junction bases left unmatched: 4. The CDR3 DNA reads TGTGCCAGCAGGGCTAGCGGGGGGAGCTCCTACAATGAGCAGTTCTTC. It specifies CASRASGGSSYNEQFF.

V gene TRBV18 combines with J gene TRBJ1-3; 7 bases line up with TRBD1. Germline assignment: CDR1 KGHSH and CDR2 LQKENI. The ends lost 3 bases at V and 9 bases at J; junction bases unmatched: 8. The CDR3 spans 14 residues. The CDR3 DNA reads TGTGCCAGCTCACCGGGACAGACCCGGGGCACCATATATTTT. It translates to CASSPGQTRGTIYF.

The chain combines TRBV14 with TRBJ2-5; D is perhaps TRBD1 (5 bases). This CDR3 is 15 amino acids long. The germline V gene has CDR1 SGHDN and CDR2 FVKESK. V gave up 3 bases and J gave up 2 bases, with 13 bases separating them. CDR3 DNA: TGTGCCAGCAGCCACTCTTGGACATCTCAAGAGACCCAGTACTTC. Protein: CASSHSWTSQETQYF.

The chain couples TRBV5-1 to TRBJ2-5, with D tentatively TRBD1 (6 bases). The germline CDR1 and CDR2 sequences are SGHRS and YFSETQ. The V gene lost 1 base and the J gene lost 1 base, with 11 bases spanning the gap. This CDR3 is 15 amino acids long. The CDR3 loop is CASSLFGGSQETQYF. DNA of the CDR3: TGCGCCAGCAGCTTGTTTGGGGGCAGCCAAGAGACCCAGTACTTC.

V usage is TRBV13 and J usage is TRBJ2-1; TRBD2 matches at 12 bases. Germline V gene sequence: CDR1 PRHDT, CDR2 FYEKMQ (reference sequence). The CDR3 runs 16 residues. The V segment lost 0 bases and the J segment 6 bases; nucleotides outside the gene matches: 3. In DNA form, the CDR3 reads TGTGCCAGCAGCTTAGGTGGACTAGCGGGAAGCAATGAGCAGTTCTTC. It is translated as CASSLGGLAGSNEQFF.

This sequence joins TRBV29-1 and TRBJ2-5, with unresolved D. This CDR3 has 11 amino acids. Trimming stripped 5 bases from V and 2 bases from J, with 6 bases between. The germline CDR1 and CDR2 sequences are SQVTM and ANQGSEA. The CDR3 sequence is CSVQLQETQYF. The CDR3 nucleotides read TGCAGCGTTCAACTTCAAGAGACCCAGTACTTC.

The V and J genes are TRBV2 and TRBJ2-5; D is uncertain. Germline V gene lookup returns CDR1 SNHLY and CDR2 FYNNEI. V was pared by 7 bases and J by 1 base, with 10 bases between. The CDR3 covers 13 residues. CDR3 amino acids: CASIHLLQETQYF. The DNA for the CDR3 is TGTGCCAGCATCCACCTACTCCAAGAGACCCAGTACTTC.

V and J are TRBV21-1 and TRBJ2-5; TRBD2 was called by the table and not checked on the DNA. TRBV21-1 is assigned pseudogene status. CDR3 length equals 14 residues. For the CDR3, the DNA is TGTGCCAGCAGCAAAGGCGGCGGAGTACCCCCGGAGGACTTC. This gives the protein CASSKGGGVPPEDF.

This clone was picked up one time. The V and J genes are TRBV4-1 and TRBJ2-2; the D gene is possibly TRBD2 (6 bases). Germline V CDR1 and CDR2: MGHRA, YSYEKL. The CDR3 sequence is 15 residues long. The V end lost 2 bases, the J end lost 5 bases, and 12 bases lay between the germline ends. This CDR3 is CASSQLGGKTGELFF. The CDR3 nucleotides read TGCGCCAGCAGCCAACTCGGCGGGAAAACCGGGGAGCTGTTTTTT.

The V gene is TRBV11-3, the J gene TRBJ2-7; 10 bases are a match to TRBD1. Trimming cost V 1 base and J 2 bases; bases outside gene matches: 2. The CDR3 consists of 15 residues. Germline V gene lookup returns CDR1 SGHNT and CDR2 YENEEA. CDR3 nucleotide sequence: TGTGCCAGCAGCTTAGGGGGGACAGGGGCCTACGAGCAGTACTTC. Protein sequence: CASSLGGTGAYEQYF.

CDR3 in amino acids: CASSLGQSYGYTF. CDR3 DNA sequence: TGTGCCAGCAGCTTAGGACAGAGCTATGGCTACACCTTC. The chain has TRBV7-9 and TRBJ1-2; tentatively, D is TRBD1 (5 bases). V dropped 1 base and J dropped 4 bases, with 7 bases sitting between them. This CDR3 spans 13 amino acids. CDR1 and CDR2 (germline): SEHNR, FQNEAQ (reference sequence).

The V gene is TRBV30, the J gene TRBJ2-1; the D gene is possibly TRBD2 (6 bases). CDR3 length: 13 amino acids. The germline gives CDR1 GTSNPN, CDR2 SVGIG (reference sequence). The V end was cut by 5 bases, the J end by 1 base, with 9 bases between. Written as DNA, the CDR3 is TGTGCCTGGGCCCGGGGGTCCTACAATGAGCAGTTCTTC. Residues: CAWARGSYNEQFF.

This clone appeared a single time. The rearrangement joins TRBV5-1 to TRBJ2-3, with TRBD1 as a possible D gene (5 bases). Trimming took 4 bases from V and 6 from J, leaving 18 bases between them. Germline CDR1 reads SGHRS; CDR2 reads YFSETQ. The CDR3 totals 15 residues. The CDR3 bases are TGCGCCAGCAGCCTGAGCCAGGGTCCAATGGATACGCAGTATTTT. Protein product: CASSLSQGPMDTQYF.